This passage covers 30 T cell receptor beta chains from one sample sequenced in a study of CD8 T cells in ankylosing spondylitis. TCRdb passed the 5' RACE reads through MiXCR, listing each CDR3 protein once. The sample records 190,000 or so distinct CDR3 sequences, 9.5% to 15% being singletons. Specimen: blood, either unsorted or a sorted T cell fraction (not recorded which). The source is a male donor with ankylosing spondylitis or in good health (not recorded which).

The chain employs TRBV7-9 and TRBJ1-1, with D maybe TRBD1 (6 bases). V gave up 2 bases and J gave up 0 bases, with 16 bases separating them. In germline, CDR1 is SEHNR, CDR2 FQNEAQ (reference sequence). The CDR3 sequence is 17 residues long. CDR3 in DNA: TGTGCCAGCAGCTTATTAGACGGGGGCCTTTTGAACACTGAAGCTTTCTTT. Translation: CASSLLDGGLLNTEAFF.

The J gene is TRBJ1-6, the V gene TRBV5-1; the D gene is possibly TRBD1 (6 bases). V lost 2 bases and J 9 bases, leaving 18 bases between the germline ends. The CDR3 sequence is 16 residues long. Germline V lookup: CDR1 SGHRS, CDR2 YFSETQ. In DNA form, the CDR3 reads TGCGCCAGCAGCTTACTCCTCACAGGGACGAGTTCACCCCTCCACTTT. Amino acids: CASSLLLTGTSSPLHF.

This clonotype was counted between two and nine times. The gene calls are TRBV12-3 or TRBV12-4 and TRBJ2-3; the match to TRBD2 covers 9 bases. The CDR3 covers 15 residues. J lost 5 bases, V lost 3 bases, and 6 bases had no gene match. CDR3 region: CASSFIPTSGDTQYF. The CDR3 DNA is TGTGCCAGCAGTTTCATCCCGACTAGCGGAGATACGCAGTATTTT.

This chain links TRBV30 with TRBJ1-5; 7 bases match TRBD1. Germline V gene lookup returns CDR1 GTSNPN and CDR2 SVGIG (reference sequence). The CDR3 runs 15 residues. The V segment lost 5 bases and the J segment 0 bases; nucleotides outside the gene matches: 7. CDR3 sequence (DNA): TGTGCCTGGGGGGGGACAGCTTATAGCAATCAGCCCCAGCATTTT. This codes for CAWGGTAYSNQPQHF.

This chain connects TRBV12-3 or TRBV12-4 to TRBJ1-5; D is undetermined. The CDR3 totals 12 residues. Trimming removed 5 bases at V and 0 bases at J, with 2 bases between. CDR3 bases: TGTGCCAGCAGTCCTAGCAATCAGCCCCAGCATTTT. Translating it yields CASSPSNQPQHF.

This clonotype turned up a few times. V is TRBV3-1 and J is TRBJ2-1; D remains unclear. The CDR3 is 12 amino acids. The germline CDR1 and CDR2 sequences are LGHDT and YNNKEL (reference sequence). The V end was cut by 7 bases, the J end by 6 bases, with 10 bases between. This CDR3 reads CASKNLANEQFF. In nucleotides, the CDR3 is TGTGCCAGCAAGAATTTGGCCAATGAGCAGTTCTTC.

This clonotype was detected only a few times. The chain links TRBV5-1 to TRBJ2-7; 7 bases agree with TRBD1. Losses at the gene ends were 4 bases for V and 5 bases for J; bases not matched to a gene: 12. There are 15 residues in the CDR3. CDR1 and CDR2 from the germline V gene are SGHRS and YFSETQ. The CDR3 here is CASSEGDSQADEQYF. The CDR3 nucleotides read TGCGCCAGCAGCGAAGGGGACAGTCAGGCCGACGAGCAGTACTTC.

This clonotype was seen ten or more times. CDR3 sequence (DNA): TGTGCCAGCAGCCAAGCAGCCAGCGGTCAGGTAGATACGCAGTATTTT. Protein sequence: CASSQAASGQVDTQYF. This sequence joins TRBV4-2 and TRBJ2-3, with TRBD2 as a possible D gene (5 bases). The CDR3 loop spans 16 amino acids. V gave up 1 base and J gave up 5 bases, with 16 bases separating them. Per germline, CDR1 LGHNA and CDR2 YNFKEQ.

This clonotype appeared many times. This chain links TRBV9 with TRBJ2-1; 8 bases line up with TRBD2. The trim removed 3 bases at V and 5 bases at J, leaving 4 bases unmatched. CDR1 and CDR2 (germline): SGDLS, YYNGEE. The CDR3 totals 14 residues. Here the CDR3 DNA reads TGTGCCAGCAGCGGAGGACTAGCAGACAATGAGCAGTTCTTC. This codes for CASSGGLADNEQFF.

This chain connects TRBV25-1 to TRBJ1-5; D not certain. The V gene's germline CDR1 is MGHDK and CDR2 SYGVNS. V lost 1 base and J 4 bases, leaving 8 bases between the germline ends. The CDR3 is 14 amino acids. The CDR3 protein is CASSEFGVNQPQHF. The CDR3 DNA follows: TGTGCCAGCAGTGAATTTGGGGTTAATCAGCCCCAGCATTTT.

This clonotype came up a few times. The chain has TRBV15 and TRBJ2-4; 7 nucleotides agree with TRBD1. Germline V gives CDR1 LNHNV, CDR2 YYDKDF (reference sequence). The CDR3 sequence is 18 residues long. J was trimmed by 0 bases and V by 1 base; bases with no gene match: 9. The CDR3 DNA follows: TGTGCCACCAGCAGAGCCGGGACAGCAGCCCTAGCCAAAAACATTCAGTACTTC. Translation gives CATSRAGTAALAKNIQYF.

This clonotype occurred a few times. The V call is TRBV7-2, the J call TRBJ2-7; D might be TRBD2 (6 bases). The CDR3 sequence is 17 residues long. Trimming removed 1 base at V and 1 base at J, with 17 bases between. Germline lookup yields CDR1 SGHTA and CDR2 FQGNSA. The CDR3 reads CASSLGVRGPPSYEQYF. CDR3 DNA: TGTGCCAGCAGCTTAGGAGTGCGGGGACCCCCTTCCTACGAGCAGTACTTC.

The chain has TRBV7-8 and TRBJ2-7; 7 nucleotides match TRBD1. V gave up 1 base and J gave up 5 bases; unmatched junction bases: 8. Looked up from germline, CDR1 is SGHVS and CDR2 is FQNEAQ. This CDR3 has 15 residues. CDR3 amino acids: CASSLDRDRGHEQYF. Written as DNA, the CDR3 is TGTGCCAGCAGCTTAGACCGGGACAGAGGTCACGAGCAGTACTTC.

The V and J genes are TRBV20-1 and TRBJ2-5, with D possibly called TRBD1 or TRBD2 (7 bases each). The CDR3 has 12 amino acids. V was clipped by 6 bases and J by 1 base, with 9 bases between them. Germline CDR1 DFQATT, CDR2 SNEGSKA (reference sequence). The chain's CDR3 is CSARGGQETQYF. CDR3 DNA sequence: TGCAGTGCCAGGGGGGGCCAAGAGACCCAGTACTTC.

The chain recombines TRBV27 with TRBJ2-7; 8 bases agree with TRBD1. This CDR3 comprises 14 residues. Germline V gives CDR1 MNHEY, CDR2 SMNVEV (reference sequence). Losses at the gene ends were 4 bases for V and 4 bases for J; bases not matched to a gene: 6. The DNA of the CDR3 is TGTGCCAGCAGTTACACAGGGGGTTGGTACGAGCAGTACTTC. Translation: CASSYTGGWYEQYF.

This chain joins TRBV12-3 or TRBV12-4 and TRBJ1-2, with a tentative D call TRBD1 (6 bases). The CDR3 is made up of 14 amino acids. Trimming removed 7 bases at V and 3 bases at J, with 15 bases between. In DNA form, the CDR3 reads TGTGCCAGCACCTCCGAACAGGGCGACTATGGCTACACCTTC. This codes for CASTSEQGDYGYTF.

This clonotype was observed a single time. Since a much larger clone is just one base distant, this may be a read error. Here the CDR3 omits its conserved ending phenylalanine or tryptophan, so a read error is the likely source. The chain carries TRBV29-1 and TRBJ1-2, with no clear D. Trimming pared 0 bases from V and 4 bases from J, leaving 6 bases between. The germline gives CDR1 SQVTM, CDR2 ANQGSEA. The CDR3 spans 12 residues. CDR3 DNA sequence: TGCAGCGTTGAAGATCGGGCCTATGGCTACACCCTC. Translating gives CSVEDRAYGYTL.

The chain employs TRBV27 and TRBJ2-5, with D possibly called TRBD1 or TRBD2 (6 bases each). Trimming removed 4 bases at V and 4 bases at J, with 22 bases between. Germline CDR1 and CDR2: MNHEY and SMNVEV (reference sequence). This CDR3 is 17 amino acids long. The CDR3 loop reads CASSSRGLQGLGETQYF. CDR3 bases: TGTGCCAGCAGTTCCCGGGGGCTACAGGGTTTGGGAGAGACCCAGTACTTC.

The chain joins TRBV6-1 to TRBJ1-4; D not resolved. Germline V gene lookup returns CDR1 MNHNS and CDR2 SASEGT. CDR3 size: 14 residues. V gave up 4 bases and J gave up 8 bases, with 14 bases separating them. CDR3 loop: CASSGSTVGEKLFF. In nucleotides, the CDR3 is TGTGCCAGCAGTGGGTCAACGGTGGGGGAAAAACTGTTTTTT.

This sequence joins TRBV20-1 and TRBJ2-1; perhaps TRBD2 as D (6 bases). The CDR3 runs 13 residues. V lost 3 bases to trimming and J lost 5 bases, with 11 bases between them. Germline lookup yields CDR1 DFQATT and CDR2 SNEGSKA (reference sequence). Written as DNA, the CDR3 is TGCAGTGCTAGCGGGGGTCCCGACAATGAGCAGTTCTTC. It yields the protein CSASGGPDNEQFF.

The sample holds a few counts of this clonotype. The rearrangement links TRBV2 to TRBJ2-7; 7 bases fit TRBD2. With V trimmed by 4 bases and J by 5 bases, 20 bases remained unmatched. This CDR3 has 18 residues. The germline V gene encodes CDR1 SNHLY and CDR2 FYNNEI. This chain's CDR3 is CASSVWLAVRRGLNEQYF. CDR3 coding DNA: TGTGCCAGCAGTGTGTGGCTAGCGGTAAGACGGGGACTCAACGAGCAGTACTTC.

The table lists this clonotype with a few counts. CDR3 sequence: CSPRGLRGGPDTQYF. CDR3 bases: TGCAGCCCCAGGGGCCTACGGGGGGGCCCAGATACGCAGTATTTT. The chain employs TRBV20-1 and TRBJ2-3, with 8 bases aligning to TRBD2. Germline assignment: CDR1 DFQATT and CDR2 SNEGSKA (reference sequence). The CDR3 spans 15 residues.

The V gene is TRBV27, the J gene TRBJ1-2; maybe TRBD1 (6 bases). The CDR3 runs 15 residues. Germline V lookup: CDR1 MNHEY, CDR2 SMNVEV (reference sequence). V was shortened by 7 bases and J by 4 bases, with 19 bases between the two germline ends. The CDR3: CASTPGGGFGYGYTF. As DNA, the CDR3 is TGTGCCAGCACCCCCGGGGGGGGCTTCGGCTATGGCTACACCTTC.

This clonotype came up a few times. The gene calls are TRBV2 and TRBJ2-7, with D possibly matching TRBD1 (5 bases). Per germline, CDR1 SNHLY and CDR2 FYNNEI. CDR3 length: 14 residues. Trimming took off 7 bases at V and 0 bases at J, with 13 bases between the two ends. The CDR3 spells CASIADGHSYEQYF. CDR3 sequence (DNA): TGTGCCAGCATTGCGGACGGACACTCCTACGAGCAGTACTTC.

This clonotype was seen a handful of times. The V and J genes are TRBV7-6 and TRBJ1-1; possibly TRBD1 for D (5 bases). The CDR3 has 15 amino acids. Germline V CDR1 and CDR2: SGHVS, FNYEAQ. V lost 2 bases and J 2 bases, leaving 12 bases between the germline ends. The CDR3 loop reads CASSLREGTNTEAFF. CDR3 bases: TGTGCCAGCAGCTTAAGGGAGGGGACCAACACTGAAGCTTTCTTT.

This clonotype was seen a handful of times. The rearrangement joins TRBV4-1 to TRBJ2-1, with TRBD2 identical over 8 bases. Germline V gene sequence: CDR1 MGHRA, CDR2 YSYEKL. V lost 0 bases, J lost 1 base, and 5 bases stayed unmatched. CDR3 length equals 17 residues. The CDR3 protein is CASSQEWAGGSYNEQFF. The CDR3 nucleotides read TGCGCCAGCAGCCAAGAGTGGGCGGGAGGTTCCTACAATGAGCAGTTCTTC.

The chain links TRBV7-7 to TRBJ2-3, with a possible D match to TRBD2 (5 bases). The germline gives CDR1 SSHAT, CDR2 FNYEAQ (reference sequence). Trimming cost V 1 base and J 4 bases, with 12 bases left between them. The CDR3 runs to 15 residues. This CDR3 reads CASSLGGLGADTQYF. CDR3 DNA: TGTGCCAGCAGCTTAGGCGGTCTCGGGGCAGATACGCAGTATTTT.

This clonotype was counted between two and nine times. CDR3 nucleotide sequence: TGTGCCAGCAGCCCAACCCAGGGGGCGCACGAGCAGTACTTC. Protein product: CASSPTQGAHEQYF. The J gene is TRBJ2-7, the V gene TRBV9; TRBD1 matches at 8 bases. The CDR3 contains 14 residues. V lost 4 bases, J lost 5 bases, and 8 bases stayed unmatched. Germline V gene sequence: CDR1 SGDLS, CDR2 YYNGEE.

V and J are TRBV2 and TRBJ2-4; D unresolved. Trimming stripped 0 bases from V and 15 bases from J, with 21 bases between. This CDR3 is built from 15 residues. Germline V gene sequence: CDR1 SNHLY, CDR2 FYNNEI. This CDR3 is CASSEALHLADPGYF. The CDR3, as DNA: TGTGCCAGCAGTGAAGCGCTTCATTTGGCGGACCCTGGGTACTTC. The full variable domain, with the rest looked up from reference TRBV2 and TRBJ2-4, is EPEVTQTPSHQVTQMGQEVILRCVPISNHLYFYWYRQILGQKVEFLVSFYNNEISEKSEIFDDQFSVERPDGSNFTLKIRSTKLEDSAMYFCASSEALHLADPGYFGAGTRLSVL.

The chain carries TRBV13 and TRBJ2-2; no reliable D call. Trimming took off 5 bases at V and 7 bases at J, with 11 bases between the two ends. CDR1 and CDR2 from the germline V gene are PRHDT and FYEKMQ (reference sequence). CDR3 length: 13 residues. The CDR3 loop is CASSLVLGGELFF. The DNA of the CDR3 is TGTGCCAGCAGCCTTGTGCTTGGCGGGGAGCTGTTTTTT.